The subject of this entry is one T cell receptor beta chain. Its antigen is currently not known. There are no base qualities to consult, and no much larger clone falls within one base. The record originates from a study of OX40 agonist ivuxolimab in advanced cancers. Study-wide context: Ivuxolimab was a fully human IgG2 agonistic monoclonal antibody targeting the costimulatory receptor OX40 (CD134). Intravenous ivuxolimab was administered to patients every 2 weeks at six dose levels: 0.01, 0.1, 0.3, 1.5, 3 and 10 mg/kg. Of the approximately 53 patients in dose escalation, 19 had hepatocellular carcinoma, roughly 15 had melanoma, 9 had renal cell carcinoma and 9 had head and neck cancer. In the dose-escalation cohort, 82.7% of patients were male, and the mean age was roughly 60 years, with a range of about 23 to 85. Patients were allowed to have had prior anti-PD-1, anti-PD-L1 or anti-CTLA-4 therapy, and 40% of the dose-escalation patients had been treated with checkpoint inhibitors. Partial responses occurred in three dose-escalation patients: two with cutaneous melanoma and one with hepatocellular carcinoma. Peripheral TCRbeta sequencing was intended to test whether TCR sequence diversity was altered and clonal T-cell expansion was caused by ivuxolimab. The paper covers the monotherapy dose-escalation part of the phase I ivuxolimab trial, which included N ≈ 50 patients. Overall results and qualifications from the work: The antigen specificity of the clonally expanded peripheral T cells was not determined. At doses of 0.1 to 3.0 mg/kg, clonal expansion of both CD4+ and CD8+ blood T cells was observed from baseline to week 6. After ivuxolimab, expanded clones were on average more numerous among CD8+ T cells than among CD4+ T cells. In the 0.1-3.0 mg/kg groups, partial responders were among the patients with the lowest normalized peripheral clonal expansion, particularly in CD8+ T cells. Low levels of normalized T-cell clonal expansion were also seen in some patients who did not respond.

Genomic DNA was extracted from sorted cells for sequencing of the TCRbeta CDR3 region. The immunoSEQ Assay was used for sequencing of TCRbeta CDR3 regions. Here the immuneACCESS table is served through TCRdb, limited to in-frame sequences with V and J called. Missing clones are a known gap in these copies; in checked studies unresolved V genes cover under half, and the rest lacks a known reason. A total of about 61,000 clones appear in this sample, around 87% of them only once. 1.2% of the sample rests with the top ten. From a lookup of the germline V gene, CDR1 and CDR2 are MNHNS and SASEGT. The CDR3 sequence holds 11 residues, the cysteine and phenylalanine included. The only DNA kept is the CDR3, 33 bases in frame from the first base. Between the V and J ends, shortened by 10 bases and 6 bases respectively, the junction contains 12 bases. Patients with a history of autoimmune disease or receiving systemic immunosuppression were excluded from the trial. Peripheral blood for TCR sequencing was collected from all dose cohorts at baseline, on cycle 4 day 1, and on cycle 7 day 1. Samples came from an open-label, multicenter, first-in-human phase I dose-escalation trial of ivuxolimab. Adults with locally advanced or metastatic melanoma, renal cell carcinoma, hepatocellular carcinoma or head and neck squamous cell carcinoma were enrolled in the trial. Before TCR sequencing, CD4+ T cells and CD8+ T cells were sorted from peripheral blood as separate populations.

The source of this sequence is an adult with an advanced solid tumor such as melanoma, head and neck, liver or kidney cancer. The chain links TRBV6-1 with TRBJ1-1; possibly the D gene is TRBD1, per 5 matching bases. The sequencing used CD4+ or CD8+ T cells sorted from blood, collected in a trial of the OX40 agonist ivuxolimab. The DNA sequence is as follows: TGTGCCACCCGGGGGGTGGCTGAAGCTTTCTTT. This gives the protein CATRGVAEAFF.